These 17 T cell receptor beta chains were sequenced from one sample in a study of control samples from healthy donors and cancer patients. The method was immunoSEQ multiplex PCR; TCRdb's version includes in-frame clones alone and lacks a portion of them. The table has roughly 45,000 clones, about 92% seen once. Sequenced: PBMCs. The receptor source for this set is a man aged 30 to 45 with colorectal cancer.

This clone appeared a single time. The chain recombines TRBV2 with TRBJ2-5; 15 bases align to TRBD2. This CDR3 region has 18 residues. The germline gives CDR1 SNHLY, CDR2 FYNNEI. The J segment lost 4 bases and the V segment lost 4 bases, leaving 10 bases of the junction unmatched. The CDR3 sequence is CASSGIGLAGGRRETQYF. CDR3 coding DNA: TGTGCCAGCAGTGGTATTGGACTAGCGGGGGGGAGGCGAGAGACCCAGTACTTC.

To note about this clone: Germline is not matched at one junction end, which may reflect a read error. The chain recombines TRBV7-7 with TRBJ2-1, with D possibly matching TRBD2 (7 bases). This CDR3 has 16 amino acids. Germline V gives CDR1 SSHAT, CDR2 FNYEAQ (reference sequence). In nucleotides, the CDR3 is TGTGCTAGCAGCTCGAGGGCGGGGGCCTCCTACAATGAGCAGTTCTTC. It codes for CASSSRAGASYNEQFF.

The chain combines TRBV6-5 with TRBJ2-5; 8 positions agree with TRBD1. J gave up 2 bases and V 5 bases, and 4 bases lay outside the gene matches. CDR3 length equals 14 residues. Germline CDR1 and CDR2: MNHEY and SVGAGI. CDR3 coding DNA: TGTGCCAGCAGTCGGGACAGGAGTCAAGAGACCCAGTACTTC. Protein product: CASSRDRSQETQYF.

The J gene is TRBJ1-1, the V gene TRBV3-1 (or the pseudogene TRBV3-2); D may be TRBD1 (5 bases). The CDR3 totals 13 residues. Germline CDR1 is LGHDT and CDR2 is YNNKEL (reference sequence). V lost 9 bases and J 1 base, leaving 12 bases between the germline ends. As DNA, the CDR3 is TGTGCCAGTGGGGGAAAACGGAACACTGAAGCTTTCTTT. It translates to CASGGKRNTEAFF.

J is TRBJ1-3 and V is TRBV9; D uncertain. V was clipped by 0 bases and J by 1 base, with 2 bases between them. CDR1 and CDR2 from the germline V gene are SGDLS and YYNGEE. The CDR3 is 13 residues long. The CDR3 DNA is TGTGCCAGCAGCGTAGGGTCTGGAAACACCATATATTTT. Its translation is CASSVGSGNTIYF.

CDR3 amino acids: CASSPGQRVAFF. In nucleotides, the CDR3 is TGTGCCAGCAGCCCGGGACAGAGGGTAGCTTTCTTT. The chain uses TRBV3-1 (or the pseudogene TRBV3-2) and TRBJ1-1; 7 bases align to TRBD1. The CDR3 is 12 amino acids. V was pared by 4 bases and J by 10 bases, with 6 bases of the junction left unmatched. Germline V gene data show CDR1 as LGHDT and CDR2 as YNNKEL (reference sequence).

This chain's CDR3 is CSVSASGADTQYF. In DNA form, the CDR3 reads TGCAGCGTTTCGGCTAGCGGGGCAGATACGCAGTATTTT. The chain couples TRBV29-1 to TRBJ2-3; 9 bases agree with TRBD2. The CDR3 spans 13 residues. Trimming removed 5 bases from V and 4 bases from J; junction bases left unmatched: 4. Germline CDR1 is SQVTM and CDR2 is ANQGSEA.

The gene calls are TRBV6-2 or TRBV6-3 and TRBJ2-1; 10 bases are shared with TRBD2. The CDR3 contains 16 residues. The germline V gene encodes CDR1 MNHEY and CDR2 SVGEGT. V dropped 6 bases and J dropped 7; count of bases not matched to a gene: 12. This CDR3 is CASSRPSGGSLNEQFF. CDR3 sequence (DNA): TGTGCCAGCAGCCGCCCTAGCGGGGGTTCTCTGAATGAGCAGTTCTTC.

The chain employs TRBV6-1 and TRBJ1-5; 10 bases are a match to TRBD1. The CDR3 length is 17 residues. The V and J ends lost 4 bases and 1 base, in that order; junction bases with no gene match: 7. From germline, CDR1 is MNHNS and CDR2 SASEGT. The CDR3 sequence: CASSATGGGKSNQPQHF. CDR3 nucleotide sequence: TGTGCCAGCAGTGCGACAGGGGGCGGGAAGAGCAATCAGCCCCAGCATTTT.

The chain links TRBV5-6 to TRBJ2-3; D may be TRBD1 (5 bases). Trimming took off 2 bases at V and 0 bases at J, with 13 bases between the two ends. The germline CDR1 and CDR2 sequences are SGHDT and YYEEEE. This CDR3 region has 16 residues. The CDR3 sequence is CASSFGRVSSTDTQYF. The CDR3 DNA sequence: TGTGCCAGCAGCTTCGGCAGGGTCTCTAGCACAGATACGCAGTATTTT.

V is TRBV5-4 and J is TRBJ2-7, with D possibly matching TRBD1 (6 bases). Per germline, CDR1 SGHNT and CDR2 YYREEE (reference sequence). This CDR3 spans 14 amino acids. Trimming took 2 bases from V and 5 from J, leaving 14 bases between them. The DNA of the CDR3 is TGTGCCAGCAGCTTACCAGGGGCAGCGAACGAGCAGTACTTC. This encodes CASSLPGAANEQYF.

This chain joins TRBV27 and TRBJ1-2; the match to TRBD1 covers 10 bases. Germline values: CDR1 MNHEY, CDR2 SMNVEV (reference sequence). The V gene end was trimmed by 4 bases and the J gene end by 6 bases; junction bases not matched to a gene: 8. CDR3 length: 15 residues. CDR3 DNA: TGTGCCAGCAGTTCCCGGGGACAGGGGAAGGATGGCTACACCTTC. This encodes CASSSRGQGKDGYTF.

DNA of the CDR3: TGTGCCAGCAGCTTGGGACAGACTTACACTGAAGCTTTCTTT. It yields the protein CASSLGQTYTEAFF. The chain has TRBV12-1 and TRBJ1-1; the table's D call TRBD1 went unverified against the DNA. TRBV12-1 is a recognized pseudogene. CDR3 length: 14 amino acids.

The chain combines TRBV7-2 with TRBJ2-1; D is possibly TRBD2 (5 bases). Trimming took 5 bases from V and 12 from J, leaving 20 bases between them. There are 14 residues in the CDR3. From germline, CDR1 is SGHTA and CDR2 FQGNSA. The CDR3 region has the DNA TGTGCCAGCAGCGAAAGCCCGGCCCTGGCGGGGCAGTTCTTC. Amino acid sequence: CASSESPALAGQFF.

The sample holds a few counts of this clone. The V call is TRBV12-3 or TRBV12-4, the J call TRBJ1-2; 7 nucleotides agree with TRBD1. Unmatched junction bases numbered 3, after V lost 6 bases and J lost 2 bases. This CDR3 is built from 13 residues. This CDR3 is CASSGQANYGYTF. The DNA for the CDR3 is TGTGCCAGCAGCGGACAGGCAAACTATGGCTACACCTTC.

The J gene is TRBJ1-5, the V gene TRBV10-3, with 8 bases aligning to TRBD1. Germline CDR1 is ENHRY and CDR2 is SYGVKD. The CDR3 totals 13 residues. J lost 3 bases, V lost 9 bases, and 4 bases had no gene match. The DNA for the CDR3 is TGTGCCATACAGGGGGGGTTCAATCAGCCCCAGCATTTT. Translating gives CAIQGGFNQPQHF.

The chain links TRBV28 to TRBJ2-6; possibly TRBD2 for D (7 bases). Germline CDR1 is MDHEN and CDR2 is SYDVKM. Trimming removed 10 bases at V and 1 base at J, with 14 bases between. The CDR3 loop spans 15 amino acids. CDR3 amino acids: CAINRGASGANVLTF. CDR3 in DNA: TGTGCCATTAACCGGGGGGCATCTGGGGCCAACGTCCTGACTTTC.